One sample yielded the 10 T cell receptor beta chains listed below, sequenced in a study of cytomegalovirus exposure and HLA in healthy donors. PCR involved 60 Vbeta and 13 Jbeta primers. This table comes from immunoSEQ multiplex PCR, and its TCRdb copy is limited to in-frame clones, with some not included. The sample shows 100,000 to 150,000 clones, about four fifths of them seen only once. The sequenced material came from PBMCs. The receptors here all came from a woman in her thirties or forties in good health and CMV-seropositive.

V usage is TRBV4-3 and J usage is TRBJ2-1, with 7 positions matching TRBD2. The V and J ends lost 5 bases and 7 bases, in that order; junction bases with no gene match: 5. Germline-derived CDR1 and CDR2 are LGHNA and YSLEER. The CDR3 loop spans 13 amino acids. The DNA for the CDR3 is TGCGCCAGCAGCGGGAGGGCCGGGAATGAGCAGTTCTTC. Translated: CASSGRAGNEQFF.

V usage is TRBV18 and J usage is TRBJ1-2, with D possibly being TRBD1 (5 bases). The V end was cut by 4 bases, the J end by 6 bases, with 9 bases between. This CDR3 spans 12 amino acids. Germline lookup yields CDR1 KGHSH and CDR2 LQKENI. CDR3 sequence: CASSLGRDGYTF. For the CDR3, the DNA is TGTGCCAGCTCACTCGGCAGGGATGGCTACACCTTC. Using reference TRBV18 and TRBJ1-2 for the parts outside the CDR3, the full variable domain is NAGVMQNPRHLVRRRGQEARLRCSPMKGHSHVYWYRQLPEEGLKFMVYLQKENIIDESGMPKERFSAEFPKEGPSILRIQQVVRGDSAAYFCASSLGRDGYTFGSGTRLTVV.

The chain links TRBV5-1 to TRBJ2-3; 7 nucleotides align to TRBD1. Trimming took 6 bases from V and 2 from J; bases not matched to a gene: 9. The V gene's germline CDR1 is SGHRS and CDR2 YFSETQ. This CDR3 contains 15 residues. DNA for the CDR3: TGCGCCAGCACCGACAGGGTCCCGTCCACAGATACGCAGTATTTT. This gives the protein CASTDRVPSTDTQYF.

The J gene is TRBJ1-4, the V gene TRBV11-3, with a weak D call TRBD1 (6 bases). The CDR3 runs 20 residues. V was trimmed by 0 bases and J by 0 bases, leaving 20 bases between them. Germline loops: CDR1 SGHNT, CDR2 YENEEA. The DNA for the CDR3 is TGTGCCAGCAGCTTAGATGCGTTCGGGGCGCCAGGGGCAACTAATGAAAAACTGTTTTTT. Translating it yields CASSLDAFGAPGATNEKLFF.

DNA of the CDR3: TGTGCCTGGAGTTTGAACAGTGGAAACACCATATATTTT. Protein sequence: CAWSLNSGNTIYF. The genes are TRBV30 and TRBJ1-3; D gene unclear. CDR1 and CDR2 (germline): GTSNPN, SVGIG (reference sequence). The V end was cut by 2 bases, the J end by 3 bases, with 8 bases between. The CDR3 is made up of 13 amino acids.

V gene TRBV28 combines with J gene TRBJ2-3; 9 bases map to TRBD2. The trim removed 7 bases at V and 6 bases at J, leaving 11 bases unmatched. Germline loops: CDR1 MDHEN, CDR2 SYDVKM. The CDR3 loop spans 15 amino acids. In DNA, the CDR3 is TGTGCCAGCACCCGACTAGCGGTATTTGGGGATACGCAGTATTTT. This translates into CASTRLAVFGDTQYF.

The chain joins TRBV5-6 to TRBJ2-3; TRBD2 matches 13 bases. This CDR3 region has 16 residues. V lost 5 bases, J lost 6 bases, and 9 bases stayed unmatched. Germline values: CDR1 SGHDT, CDR2 YYEEEE. The CDR3: CASSDPGLAGPDTQYF. CDR3 nucleotide sequence: TGTGCCAGCAGTGATCCGGGACTAGCGGGACCCGATACGCAGTATTTT.

The chain couples TRBV7-2 to TRBJ2-1, with TRBD2 matching 11 bases. The length of the CDR3 is 14 residues. Germline assignment: CDR1 SGHTA and CDR2 FQGNSA. V lost 3 bases to trimming and J lost 9 bases; unmatched junction nucleotides: 4. CDR3 nucleotide sequence: TGTGCCAGCAGCTTTAGCGGGAGGGCCGGTGAGCAGTTCTTC. Translation gives CASSFSGRAGEQFF. The entire variable domain, with the rest obtained from reference TRBV7-2 and TRBJ2-1, is as follows: GAGVSQSPSNKVTEKGKDVELRCDPISGHTALYWYRQSLGQGLEFLIYFQGNSAPDKSGLPSDRFSAERTGGSVSTLTIQRTQQEDSAVYLCASSFSGRAGEQFFGPGTRLTVL.

The chain couples TRBV19 to TRBJ2-3, with 8 bases that match TRBD2. The V and J ends lost 5 bases and 6 bases, in that order; junction bases with no gene match: 13. This CDR3 is 16 amino acids long. From germline, CDR1 is LNHDA and CDR2 SQIVND (reference sequence). CDR3 bases: TGTGCCAGTAGTCTCCTAAGCGGGGGATTGTACGATACGCAGTATTTT. It is translated as CASSLLSGGLYDTQYF.

The chain carries TRBV19 and TRBJ2-7; 9 nucleotides align to TRBD2. With V trimmed by 5 bases and J by 4 bases, 12 bases remained unmatched. The germline V gene encodes CDR1 LNHDA and CDR2 SQIVND (reference sequence). The CDR3 sequence is 16 residues long. CDR3 nucleotide sequence: TGTGCCAGTAGTCCAGAAGTAGCGGGAGTTTGGTACGAGCAGTACTTC. Encoded protein: CASSPEVAGVWYEQYF.